Shown below are 20 T cell receptor beta chains from a single sample sequenced in a study of cytomegalovirus exposure and HLA in healthy donors. PCR used 60 Vbeta primers and 13 Jbeta primers. The method was immunoSEQ multiplex PCR; TCRdb's version includes in-frame clones alone and lacks a portion of them. The data show about 140,000 clones, 60% to 85% seen once. The source material was PBMCs. The receptors were sampled from a middle-aged man in good health and CMV-seropositive.

The V call is TRBV25-1, the J call TRBJ1-4; D might be TRBD1 (6 bases). This CDR3 is built from 17 residues. The V end lost 1 base, the J end lost 0 bases, and 12 bases lay between the germline ends. Germline V CDR1 and CDR2: MGHDK, SYGVNS. The CDR3 is CASSELGTRTTNEKLFF. CDR3 nucleotide sequence: TGTGCCAGCAGTGAATTAGGGACACGTACAACTAATGAAAAACTGTTTTTT.

Written as DNA, the CDR3 is TGCGCCAGCAGCCAAAAACCCGCAGATCCCTCCTACGAGCAGTACTTC. Protein sequence: CASSQKPADPSYEQYF. The V gene is TRBV4-1, the J gene TRBJ2-7; D remains unclear. Germline loops: CDR1 MGHRA, CDR2 YSYEKL. The CDR3 is 16 residues long. Trimming took off 2 bases at V and 0 bases at J, with 14 bases between the two ends.

The chain combines TRBV5-8 with TRBJ2-5, with a tentative D call TRBD1 (5 bases). The V end was cut by 0 bases, the J end by 2 bases, with 11 bases between. Germline-derived CDR1 and CDR2 are SGHTS and YDEGEE. The CDR3 spans 15 residues. The CDR3 loop reads CASSLAPTAQETQYF. CDR3 sequence (DNA): TGTGCCAGCAGCTTGGCGCCGACAGCACAAGAGACCCAGTACTTC.

CDR3: CASSSGTANTEAFF. CDR3 DNA: TGTGCCAGCTCATCCGGGACAGCGAACACTGAAGCTTTCTTT. The chain recombines TRBV18 with TRBJ1-1; 7 nucleotides agree with TRBD1. There are 14 residues in the CDR3. CDR1 is KGHSH and CDR2 is LQKENI in the germline V gene. Unmatched junction bases numbered 4, after V lost 5 bases and J lost 1 base. Filled out from reference TRBV18 and TRBJ1-1, the complete variable domain reads NAGVMQNPRHLVRRRGQEARLRCSPMKGHSHVYWYRQLPEEGLKFMVYLQKENIIDESGMPKERFSAEFPKEGPSILRIQQVVRGDSAAYFCASSSGTANTEAFFGQGTRLTVV.

V usage is TRBV29-1 and J usage is TRBJ2-4; 12 nucleotides align to TRBD2. Looked up from germline, CDR1 is SQVTM and CDR2 is ANQGSEA. V lost 6 bases and J lost 5; bases outside the gene matches: 5. There are 14 residues in the CDR3. The CDR3 nucleotides read TGCAGCGTAGGACTAGCGGGAAAGGAAAACATTCAGTACTTC. Translation gives CSVGLAGKENIQYF. The whole variable domain, remainder taken from reference TRBV29-1 and TRBJ2-4, is SAVISQKPSRDICQRGTSLTIQCQVDSQVTMMFWYRQQPGQSLTLIATANQGSEATYESGFVIDKFPISRPNLTFSTLTVSNMSPEDSSIYLCSVGLAGKENIQYFGAGTRLSVL.

This sequence joins TRBV29-1 and TRBJ2-7; TRBD2 aligns across 7 bases. In germline, CDR1 is SQVTM, CDR2 ANQGSEA. CDR3 length: 13 residues. Trimming at V came to 6 bases and at J to 4 bases, leaving 9 bases not matched to a gene. The CDR3 loop is CSVVIWRGYEQYF. CDR3 bases: TGCAGCGTAGTGATTTGGCGGGGGTACGAGCAGTACTTC.

The V and J genes are TRBV6-1 and TRBJ2-7; 7 nucleotides align to TRBD1. This CDR3 contains 15 residues. J gave up 6 bases and V 6 bases, and 14 bases lay outside the gene matches. Germline lookup yields CDR1 MNHNS and CDR2 SASEGT. The CDR3 sequence is CASSEPGQIPSEQYF. CDR3 coding DNA: TGTGCCAGCAGCGAACCGGGACAGATCCCTTCCGAGCAGTACTTC.

The V call is TRBV28, the J call TRBJ2-1; 7 positions agree with TRBD1. The CDR3 covers 15 residues. J lost 1 base, V lost 5 bases, and 5 bases had no gene match. Germline V gives CDR1 MDHEN, CDR2 SYDVKM. Written as DNA, the CDR3 is TGTGCCAGCAGTGAGACAGGGTCATCCTACAATGAGCAGTTCTTC. It yields the protein CASSETGSSYNEQFF.

This clone has only a few counts. This chain uses TRBV29-1 with TRBJ2-5; 7 bases are a match to TRBD1. The CDR3 runs to 15 residues. Germline V lookup: CDR1 SQVTM, CDR2 ANQGSEA. V gave up 3 bases and J gave up 8 bases; unmatched junction bases: 15. CDR3 in DNA: TGCAGCGTTGATCGAGGGGGCTCTATGGGGGCTACCCAGTACTTC. It specifies CSVDRGGSMGATQYF.

The chain is built from TRBV27 and TRBJ2-1, with D possibly TRBD2 on 6 matching bases. Between the trimmed V and J ends, which lost 10 bases and 7 bases, there was a span of 14 bases. CDR3 length: 12 amino acids. Germline V CDR1 and CDR2: MNHEY, SMNVEV (reference sequence). The CDR3 DNA is TGTGCCACGGCCTTGGCGGGGAATGAGCAGTTCTTC. It specifies CATALAGNEQFF.

V gene TRBV9 combines with J gene TRBJ1-1; 7 nucleotides match TRBD1. The CDR3 consists of 14 residues. Germline trimming cut 3 bases from V and 0 bases from J; bases unmatched to any gene: 2. Germline CDR1 is SGDLS and CDR2 is YYNGEE. CDR3 DNA: TGTGCCAGCAGCGGGGACAGCTTGAACACTGAAGCTTTCTTT. Its protein is CASSGDSLNTEAFF.

Here the CDR3 DNA reads TGTGCCAGCAGCCCCGGGACTAGCAGCGTCGATGAGCAGTTCTTC. This gives the protein CASSPGTSSVDEQFF. The rearrangement links TRBV7-2 to TRBJ2-1; 9 bases are a match to TRBD2. Germline loops: CDR1 SGHTA, CDR2 FQGNSA. There are 15 residues in the CDR3. V lost 5 bases and J lost 8; bases outside the gene matches: 10.

The chain couples TRBV27 to TRBJ2-7; tentative D call: TRBD1 (6 bases). Germline assignment: CDR1 MNHEY and CDR2 SMNVEV (reference sequence). Trimming took off 2 bases at V and 2 bases at J, with 13 bases between the two ends. CDR3 size: 15 residues. CDR3 sequence reads: CASSLRGTTTYEQYF. CDR3 bases: TGTGCCAGCAGTTTAAGGGGGACAACCACCTACGAGCAGTACTTC.

V gene TRBV27 combines with J gene TRBJ2-7; D might be TRBD1 (6 bases). V gave up 8 bases and J gave up 3 bases, with 23 bases separating them. Germline CDR1 is MNHEY and CDR2 is SMNVEV (reference sequence). CDR3 length: 16 amino acids. CDR3 residues: CASSIGGRGYVYEQYF. As DNA, the CDR3 is TGTGCCAGCTCCATAGGAGGCAGGGGATACGTCTACGAGCAGTACTTC.

CDR3 residues: CASSRGQAWSNQPQHF. The CDR3 nucleotides are TGTGCCAGCAGTCGCGGACAGGCTTGGAGCAATCAGCCCCAGCATTTT. This chain links TRBV27 with TRBJ1-5; 7 nucleotides line up with TRBD1. This CDR3 region has 16 residues. The germline V gene has CDR1 MNHEY and CDR2 SMNVEV (reference sequence). V trimming: 5 bases; J trimming: 1 base; junction bases outside the gene matches: 8.

The chain carries TRBV4-3 and TRBJ2-7; 9 bases are shared with TRBD1. The CDR3 has 19 residues. Per germline, CDR1 LGHNA and CDR2 YSLEER. The V and J ends lost 0 bases and 2 bases, in that order; junction bases with no gene match: 14. CDR3 region: CASSQDLPQRDRVPYEQYF. The CDR3 coding sequence is TGCGCCAGCAGCCAAGATCTCCCCCAAAGGGACAGGGTCCCCTACGAGCAGTACTTC.

The rearrangement links TRBV5-4 to TRBJ1-3; D possibly corresponds to TRBD1 (5 bases). The CDR3 has 18 amino acids. Germline V lookup: CDR1 SGHNT, CDR2 YYREEE (reference sequence). V was trimmed by 0 bases and J by 2 bases, leaving 18 bases between them. The CDR3 coding sequence is TGTGCCAGCAGCTTGGCCGGAGGGCCTGGGGGTACTGGAAACACCATATATTTT. This gives the protein CASSLAGGPGGTGNTIYF.

Concerning this clone: Other DNA sequences in the sample encode the same CDR3. The rearrangement joins TRBV6-5 to TRBJ1-2; D remains ambiguous. In germline, CDR1 is MNHEY, CDR2 SVGAGI. V was trimmed by 0 bases and J by 4 bases, leaving 12 bases between them. The CDR3 extends over 15 amino acids. CDR3 loop: CASSYSYGETYGYTF. The CDR3 nucleotides read TGTGCCAGCAGTTACTCTTACGGAGAAACCTATGGCTACACCTTC.

This chain connects TRBV29-1 to TRBJ1-3; D is ambiguous. CDR3 length equals 12 residues. V was cut by 6 bases and J by 0 bases, with 6 bases left in between. Per germline, CDR1 SQVTM and CDR2 ANQGSEA. As DNA, the CDR3 is TGCAGCGTCGAGGGCTCTGGAAACACCATATATTTT. It is translated as CSVEGSGNTIYF. Full variable domain (missing parts from reference TRBV29-1 and TRBJ1-3): SAVISQKPSRDICQRGTSLTIQCQVDSQVTMMFWYRQQPGQSLTLIATANQGSEATYESGFVIDKFPISRPNLTFSTLTVSNMSPEDSSIYLCSVEGSGNTIYFGEGSWLTVV.

This clone was recorded once. This chain joins TRBV6-5 and TRBJ2-2; unclear D gene. In germline, CDR1 is MNHEY, CDR2 SVGAGI. V was trimmed by 6 bases and J by 2 bases, leaving 13 bases between them. The CDR3 extends over 15 amino acids. The CDR3 spells CASRPVIVNTGELFF. In nucleotides, the CDR3 is TGTGCCAGCAGGCCAGTTATTGTCAACACCGGGGAGCTGTTTTTT.